This TCR beta chain comes out of a study of blood T cells in healthy people across ages. CDR3 length equals 15 residues. Primers used in a second PCR of roughly 7 to 11 cycles were a sample-barcoded 5' primer and a J-beta primer mix. TCRdb analysed the 5' RACE reads with MiXCR anew, one entry per CDR3 protein. The sample includes about 510,000 distinct CDR3 sequences, over 25% of them seen just once. The sample also formed part of further work on T cells of mothers and their children.

The source material was blood. The chain joins TRBV21-1 to TRBJ2-5; the table's D call of TRBD1 was not tested on the DNA. The assigned J gene may be wrong: the sequence end matches TRBJ2-7 better. TRBV21-1 is marked as a pseudogene. The TCR comes from a boy aged 2 to 10 in good health. CDR3 DNA: TGTGCCAGCAGCCGTCCGCGGGGACAGAACTACGAGCAGTACTTC. It encodes CASSRPRGQNYEQYF.